This T cell receptor beta chain was documented in a study of T cell repertoires in cytomegalovirus infection. Study at large: In the study, CMV epitopes included recently identified HLA-C-restricted and well-studied HLA-B-restricted ones. From public TCR beta signatures came an indication of both CMV infection and matching HLA type. Study-level points and caveats: The ex vivo response showed dominance by HLA-C-restricted CMV-specific TCR beta clonotypes.

TCRdb re-derived calls from the reads in MiXCR, one entry per CDR3 protein. The repertoire holds about 830,000 distinct CDR3 sequences, with 30% to 35% as singletons. This clonotype was counted only a few times. What it binds is unknown. CDR3 length equals 14 residues. Germline V CDR1 and CDR2: MNHNY, SVGAGI (reference sequence). Trimming left V 4 bases short and J 2 bases short, with 9 bases between. Sequencing used cultured CD8+ T cells from PBMCs, obtained from culture after CMV antigen stimulation. This clonotype was obtained from a human donor in good health (CMV status not recorded). Some clones in this sample may be carry-over from other donors' samples. The chain carries TRBV6-6 and TRBJ1-5; D might be TRBD1 (6 bases). This chain's CDR3 is CASSFRQGNQPQHF. DNA for the CDR3: TGTGCCAGCAGTTTTAGACAGGGCAATCAGCCCCAGCATTTT.